The rows below give T cell receptor beta chains drawn from one sample of a study of CD8 T cells in ankylosing spondylitis. TCRdb passed the 5' RACE reads through MiXCR, listing each CDR3 protein once. The sample shows more than 30,000 distinct CDR3 sequences, 8% to 13% of them seen only once. The sequenced material came from synovial fluid, either unsorted or a sorted T cell fraction (not recorded which). The receptors were sampled from a male donor with ankylosing spondylitis. Each CDR3 is given with its conserved first and last residue. Each record gives: J gene, V gene, D gene, clone size, CDR3 protein. D genes are given only for firm matches. Size tells how often a clone was seen (once, few, many) or the class of an expanded clone, and some rows leave it out.

TRBJ2-5 TRBV13 NA many CASSYRIWQETQYF
TRBJ2-1 TRBV20-1 NA NA CSALAGTDRNEQFF
TRBJ2-7 TRBV7-2 NA many CASRQGGNPYEQYF
TRBJ2-2 TRBV20-1 NA many CSALSGANTGELFF
TRBJ2-2 TRBV11-3 NA many CASSLGQSTGELFF
TRBJ1-1 TRBV20-1 TRBD1 many CSAGQFAATTEAFF
TRBJ2-7 TRBV19 NA NA CASSIEVSYEQYF
TRBJ2-1 TRBV5-6 NA NA CASSPLAALEFF
TRBJ2-7 TRBV7-6 NA many CASSLAPGEQYF
TRBJ2-1 TRBV5-1 TRBD1 many CASSSTGERHNEQFF
TRBJ2-7 TRBV4-2 NA many CASSQGETGEQYF
TRBJ2-7 TRBV28 NA NA CASSTTDISYEQYF
TRBJ2-2 TRBV28 NA NA CASSFDAGELFF
TRBJ2-1 TRBV19 TRBD2 few CASSIVGGSNNEQFF
TRBJ1-5 TRBV10-3 NA many CAISESIRAGSRF
TRBJ1-1 TRBV7-9 NA NA CASSPWDRLDFF
TRBJ2-3 TRBV5-4 TRBD2 medium-sized CASSLAVAGVLPTDTQYF
TRBJ2-1 TRBV9 TRBD2 many CASSVGGWEGLYEQFF
TRBJ2-1 TRBV4-3 NA few CASSQGAATSYNEQFF
TRBJ2-7 TRBV28 NA many CASSLVQQTAYEQYF
TRBJ2-7 TRBV4-1 TRBD1 NA CASSLDRGNEQYF
TRBJ2-1 TRBV12-3/TRBV12-4 NA few CASKLSYNEQFF
TRBJ2-7 TRBV19 NA NA CASSMFSSYEQYF
TRBJ1-1 TRBV9 TRBD1 NA CASSVASGTGNTEAFF
TRBJ2-1 TRBV4-1 TRBD2 many CASSLTGLAGSEQFF
TRBJ1-1 TRBV25-1 NA NA CASSVANMNTEAFF
TRBJ1-2 TRBV5-1 NA few CASSFGSGYTF
TRBJ2-5 TRBV7-2 TRBD2 NA CASSKPEGLAGQETQYF
TRBJ2-5 TRBV5-6 NA many CASSSSGTRGGETQYF
TRBJ2-5 TRBV4-2 NA few CASSPRPGSLQETQYF
TRBJ1-5 TRBV19 NA few CASSIVRVIGNQPQHF
TRBJ2-5 TRBV7-9 NA NA CASSLLTPGPPTSQYF
TRBJ2-6 TRBV20-1 NA many CSARDPGSSGANVLTF
TRBJ2-1 TRBV12-3/TRBV12-4 TRBD2 NA CASRGTSGGAYNEQFF
TRBJ2-1 TRBV24-1 NA few CATSDPTSYNEQFF
TRBJ2-3 TRBV5-1 NA many CASSFDTQYF
TRBJ1-1 TRBV12-3/TRBV12-4 NA many CASSLVLGMNTEAFF
TRBJ1-3 TRBV10-3 TRBD1 NA CAIKTQGATGNTIYF
TRBJ2-2 TRBV11-2 NA many CASSPKPTRPGELFF
TRBJ2-3 TRBV9 NA few CASSAQGVSSTDTQYF
TRBJ1-2 TRBV9 NA NA CASSAFGEQEHGYTF